This T cell receptor beta chain was observed in a study of control samples from healthy donors and cancer patients. TCRdb keeps only in-frame clones here, not all; method: immunoSEQ multiplex PCR. The sample contains 35,000 to 45,000 clones, approximately 90% of which appear only once. The ends were cut back, 3 bases at V and 3 bases at J, with 8 bases in the middle. Germline CDR1 reads LGHDT; CDR2 reads YNNKEL (reference sequence). The CDR3 spans 13 residues. The genes are TRBV3-1 (or the pseudogene TRBV3-2) and TRBJ2-5, with unresolved D. The sequence was collected from a middle-aged woman with head and neck cancer. The specimen sequenced was PBMCs. The CDR3 region has the DNA TGTGCCAGCAGCCAGGTAACTGAAGAGACCCAGTACTTC. Residues: CASSQVTEETQYF.